What follows are 15 T cell receptor beta chains derived from one specimen sequenced in a study of B cell selection in AIRE deficiency. Sorted regulatory T cells were CD4-positive, CD25-high and CD127-low or negative. Measured with immunoSEQ multiplex PCR; TCRdb has only the in-frame clones, and not every one. Of about 22,000 clones in the sample, about nine tenths were seen once. Sequenced: CD4+CD25+ Tregs sorted from PBMCs. These receptor sequences come from a human donor in good health.

This sequence joins TRBV6-5 and TRBJ2-5; maybe TRBD2 (6 bases). Germline CDR1 is MNHEY and CDR2 is SVGAGI. The CDR3 sequence is 15 residues long. V was cut by 7 bases and J by 4 bases, with 19 bases left in between. The CDR3 here is CASTFRGLSGETQYF. CDR3 nucleotide sequence: TGTGCCAGCACCTTCCGGGGACTCTCCGGAGAGACCCAGTACTTC.

This chain uses TRBV28 with TRBJ2-7, with no clear D. The CDR3 spans 10 residues. Germline assignment: CDR1 MDHEN and CDR2 SYDVKM. The V gene lost 6 bases and the J gene lost 4 bases, with 4 bases spanning the gap. In nucleotides, the CDR3 is TGTGCCAGCAGCCGGTACGAGCAGTACTTC. Residues: CASSRYEQYF.

This chain uses TRBV11-2 with TRBJ1-1; TRBD1 matches 8 bases. Per germline, CDR1 SGHAT and CDR2 FQNNGV. The junction had 2 bases not matched to a gene; V was cut back by 4 bases and J by 1 base. The CDR3 totals 14 residues. CDR3 in amino acids: CASSWTGPNTEAFF. CDR3 nucleotide sequence: TGTGCCAGCAGCTGGACAGGGCCGAACACTGAAGCTTTCTTT. The full variable domain, rest sourced from reference TRBV11-2 and TRBJ1-1, is EAGVAQSPRYKIIEKRQSVAFWCNPISGHATLYWYQQILGQGPKLLIQFQNNGVVDDSQLPKDRFSAERLKGVDSTLKIQPAKLEDSAVYLCASSWTGPNTEAFFGQGTRLTVV.

The chain links TRBV6-4 to TRBJ1-1; perhaps TRBD1 as D (5 bases). This CDR3 contains 14 residues. Germline CDR1 reads MRHNA; CDR2 reads SNTAGT. The V end lost 3 bases, the J end lost 7 bases, and 15 bases lay between the germline ends. The CDR3: CASSERGVLGEAFF. The CDR3 region has the DNA TGTGCCAGCAGTGAAAGGGGAGTCCTTGGTGAAGCTTTCTTT.

This chain joins TRBV20-1 and TRBJ1-4; D is unclear. CDR3 length: 11 residues. Trimming left V 4 bases short and J 7 bases short, with 7 bases between. Per germline, CDR1 DFQATT and CDR2 SNEGSKA (reference sequence). The CDR3 DNA follows: TGCAGTGCTAAGGGAGTTGAAAAACTGTTTTTT. Amino acid sequence: CSAKGVEKLFF.

This chain joins TRBV6-5 and TRBJ2-7; 9 nucleotides agree with TRBD1. The CDR3 is made up of 13 amino acids. With 5 bases clipped from V and 2 bases from J, the junction kept 1 base outside the gene matches. Germline V gives CDR1 MNHEY, CDR2 SVGAGI. The CDR3 loop is CASSTGGPYEQYF. The CDR3 DNA is TGTGCCAGCAGTACAGGGGGCCCCTACGAGCAGTACTTC.

The CDR3 loop reads CASSQGRGAYGYTF. The CDR3 nucleotides are TGTGCCAGCAGCCAAGGCAGGGGAGCCTATGGCTACACCTTC. The chain couples TRBV14 to TRBJ1-2; D is perhaps TRBD1 (6 bases). The CDR3 runs to 14 residues. Germline V gives CDR1 SGHDN, CDR2 FVKESK. The V gene lost 1 base and the J gene lost 4 bases, with 10 bases spanning the gap.

The rearrangement joins TRBV7-6 to TRBJ2-2; D unresolved. V lost 3 bases to trimming and J lost 4 bases, with 12 bases between them. The CDR3 contains 15 residues. The germline V gene has CDR1 SGHVS and CDR2 FNYEAQ. The CDR3: CASSFVASGTGELFF. CDR3 bases: TGTGCCAGCAGCTTCGTAGCTTCGGGCACCGGGGAGCTGTTTTTT. Full variable domain (missing parts from reference TRBV7-6 and TRBJ2-2): GAGVSQSPRYKVTKRGQDVALRCDPISGHVSLYWYRQALGQGPEFLTYFNYEAQQDKSGLPNDRFSAERPEGSISTLTIQRTEQRDSAMYRCASSFVASGTGELFFGEGSRLTVL.

The chain combines TRBV9 with TRBJ2-5; D is possibly TRBD2 (6 bases). CDR3 length: 15 residues. The V and J ends lost 2 bases and 7 bases respectively, with 18 bases between them. CDR1 is SGDLS, CDR2 YYNGEE, per germline. This CDR3 is CASSVGGANRRTQYF. CDR3 nucleotide sequence: TGTGCCAGCAGCGTTGGCGGGGCGAACCGCAGGACCCAGTACTTC.

The genes are TRBV11-3 and TRBJ2-3; no firm D call. The V end lost 1 base, the J end lost 4 bases, and 6 bases lay between the germline ends. This CDR3 spans 13 amino acids. The germline V gene has CDR1 SGHNT and CDR2 YENEEA. The CDR3 region has the DNA TGTGCCAGCAGCTTAGGTGGGGCAGATACGCAGTATTTT. Its translation is CASSLGGADTQYF.

The V and J genes are TRBV6-6 and TRBJ1-2; the D is unclear. Germline V gene lookup returns CDR1 MNHNY and CDR2 SVGAGI (reference sequence). This CDR3 region has 15 residues. Trimming left V 0 bases short and J 0 bases short, with 8 bases between. The CDR3 loop reads CASSYSAEPNYGYTF. CDR3 nucleotide sequence: TGTGCCAGCAGTTACTCGGCAGAACCTAACTATGGCTACACCTTC.

This clone was recorded only once. The chain combines TRBV7-8 with TRBJ2-2; perhaps TRBD2 as D (7 bases). CDR3 length: 15 amino acids. Germline values: CDR1 SGHVS, CDR2 FQNEAQ. V was trimmed by 2 bases and J by 7 bases, leaving 14 bases between them. CDR3 in DNA: TGTGCCAGCAGCTTAATAGCAGGGGAGGGCGGGGAGCTGTTTTTT. Its translation: CASSLIAGEGGELFF.

This chain connects TRBV6-6 to TRBJ1-4; unclear D gene. Germline assignment: CDR1 MNHNY and CDR2 SVGAGI (reference sequence). Trimming removed 2 bases from V and 4 bases from J, with 11 bases in between. This CDR3 is 15 amino acids long. The CDR3 here is CASSYQDSLNEKLFF. In nucleotides, the CDR3 is TGTGCCAGCAGTTACCAGGACTCCCTTAATGAAAAACTGTTTTTT.

The CDR3 reads CASSFRAGATEQFF. The CDR3 DNA is TGTGCCAGCAGCTTTCGAGCGGGAGCAACTGAGCAGTTCTTC. The chain joins TRBV5-6 to TRBJ2-1, with 8 bases that match TRBD2. CDR1 and CDR2 (germline): SGHDT, YYEEEE. V was clipped by 2 bases and J by 9 bases; unmatched bases: 7. The CDR3 is made up of 14 amino acids. Full variable domain (missing parts from reference TRBV5-6 and TRBJ2-1): DAGVTQSPTHLIKTRGQQVTLRCSPKSGHDTVSWYQQALGQGPQFIFQYYEEEERQRGNFPDRFSGHQFPNYSSELNVNALLLGDSALYLCASSFRAGATEQFFGPGTRLTVL.

This chain joins TRBV25-1 and TRBJ1-2; D ambiguous. The germline V and J ends were trimmed by 4 bases and 8 bases, with 8 bases remaining between them. CDR1 and CDR2 (germline): MGHDK, SYGVNS. This CDR3 spans 11 amino acids. This CDR3 reads CASSAGEGYTF. As DNA, the CDR3 is TGTGCCAGCAGTGCCGGGGAAGGCTACACCTTC.